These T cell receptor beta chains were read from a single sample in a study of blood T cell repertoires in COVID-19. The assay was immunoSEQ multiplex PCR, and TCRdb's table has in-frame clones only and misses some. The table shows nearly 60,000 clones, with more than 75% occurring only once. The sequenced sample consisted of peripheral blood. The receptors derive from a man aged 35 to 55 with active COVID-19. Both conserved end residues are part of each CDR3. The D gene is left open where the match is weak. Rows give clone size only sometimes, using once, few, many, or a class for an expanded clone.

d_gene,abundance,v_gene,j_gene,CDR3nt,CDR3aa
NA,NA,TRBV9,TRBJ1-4,TGTGCCAGCAGCGCCCTGACCTTAGGAGGGGAAAAACTGTTTTTT,CASSALTLGGEKLFF
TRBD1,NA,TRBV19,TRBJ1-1,TGTGCCAGTAGTAACGGACAGGGGGCAGACACTGAAGCTTTCTTT,CASSNGQGADTEAFF
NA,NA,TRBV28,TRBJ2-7,TGTGCCAGCAGACGACAGGGAGGAGACTACGAGCAGTACTTC,CASRRQGGDYEQYF
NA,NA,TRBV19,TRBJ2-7,TGTGCCAGTAGTATAGTCGAGGGCTACGAGCAGTACTTC,CASSIVEGYEQYF
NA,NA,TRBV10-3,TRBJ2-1,TGTGCCATCAGTTCAAATCTCGGTGAGCAGTTCTTC,CAISSNLGEQFF
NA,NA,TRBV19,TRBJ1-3,TGTGCCAGTAGTCGACAGAGCTCTGGAAACACCATATATTTT,CASSRQSSGNTIYF
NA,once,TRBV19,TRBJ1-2,TGTGCCAGTAGTATAGTCGGGGGATCTTCTGGCTACACCTTC,CASSIVGGSSGYTF
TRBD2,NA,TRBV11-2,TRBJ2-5,TGTGCCAGCAGCCCCGGGACTAGCGGGAGGCGGGGAGAGACCCAGTACTTC,CASSPGTSGRRGETQYF
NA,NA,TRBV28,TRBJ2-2,TGTGCCAGCAACTCGTGGACAGTCCTTAGAGGGGAGCTGTTTTTT,CASNSWTVLRGELFF
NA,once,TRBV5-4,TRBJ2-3,TGTGCCAGCAGCTTTGACCTCAGGGAGGCGCAGTATTTT,CASSFDLREAQYF
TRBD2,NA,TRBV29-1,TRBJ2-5,TGCAGCGTAGTAGCGGGAGTTGGACAAGAGACCCAGTACTTC,CSVVAGVGQETQYF
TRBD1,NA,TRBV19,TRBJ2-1,TGTGCCAGTAGTATGACAGGGAACAATGAGCAGTTCTTC,CASSMTGNNEQFF
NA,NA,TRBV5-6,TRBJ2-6,TGTGCCAGCAGCCGCGGGGCGGGGGCCAACGTCCTGACTTTC,CASSRGAGANVLTF
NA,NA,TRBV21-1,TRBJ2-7,TGTGCCAGCAGCAAAGAGGTGGGGCGCGAGCAGTACTTC,CASSKEVGREQYF
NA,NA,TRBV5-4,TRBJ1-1,TGTGCCAGCAGCCCTCGAGGGGGAGGGATGAACACTGAAGCTTTCTTT,CASSPRGGGMNTEAFF
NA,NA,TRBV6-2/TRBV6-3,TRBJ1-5,TGTGCCAGCAGTACGTCACGGACTGAATTTCAGCCCCAGCATTTT,CASSTSRTEFQPQHF
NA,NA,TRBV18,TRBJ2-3,TGTGCCAGCTCACCGAGCTTGGTCCCCTCTAGCACAGATACGCAGTATTTT,CASSPSLVPSSTDTQYF
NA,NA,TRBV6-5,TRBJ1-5,TGTGCCAGCCACATCGGGGGCAATCAGCCCCAGCATTTT,CASHIGGNQPQHF
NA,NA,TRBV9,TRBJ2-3,TGTGCCAGCAGCCCCCCCGCGGCCGCTAGCACAGATACGCAGTATTTT,CASSPPAAASTDTQYF
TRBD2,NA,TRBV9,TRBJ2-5,TGTGCCAGCAGCGTAGGTAGCGGGATCCAAGAGACCCAGTACTTC,CASSVGSGIQETQYF
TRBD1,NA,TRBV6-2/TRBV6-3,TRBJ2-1,TGTGCCAGCAGTAGGACAGGGAATGAGCAGTTCTTC,CASSRTGNEQFF
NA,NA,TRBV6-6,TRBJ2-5,TGTGCCAGCAGTTACAGTACAGCCCAAGAGACCCAGTACTTC,CASSYSTAQETQYF
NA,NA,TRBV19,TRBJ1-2,TGTGCCAGTAGTGGACAGTATTTTCTGGGCTACACCTTC,CASSGQYFLGYTF
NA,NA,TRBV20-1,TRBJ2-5,TGCAGTGGACAGATCCAAGAGACCCAGTACTTC,CSGQIQETQYF
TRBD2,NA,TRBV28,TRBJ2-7,TGTGCCAGCAGTCTAGCGGGAGGCTCCTACGCCTACGAGCAGTACTTC,CASSLAGGSYAYEQYF
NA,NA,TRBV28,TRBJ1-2,TGTGCCAGCAGTTTAGGGGGGAACTATGGCTACACCTTC,CASSLGGNYGYTF
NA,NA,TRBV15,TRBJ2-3,TGTGCCACCAGCAGAGCGCCTAGCGCGAGCACAGATACGCAGTATTTT,CATSRAPSASTDTQYF